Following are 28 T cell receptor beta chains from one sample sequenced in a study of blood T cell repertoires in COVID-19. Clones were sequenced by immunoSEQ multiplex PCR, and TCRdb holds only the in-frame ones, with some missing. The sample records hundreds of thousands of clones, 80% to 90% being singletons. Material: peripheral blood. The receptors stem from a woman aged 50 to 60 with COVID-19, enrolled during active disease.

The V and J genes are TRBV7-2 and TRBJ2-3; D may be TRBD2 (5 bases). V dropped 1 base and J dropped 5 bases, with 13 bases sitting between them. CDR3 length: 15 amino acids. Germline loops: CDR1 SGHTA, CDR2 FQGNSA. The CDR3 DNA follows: TGTGCCAGCAGCTTAGATGGACTGGATGGAGATACGCAGTATTTT. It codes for CASSLDGLDGDTQYF. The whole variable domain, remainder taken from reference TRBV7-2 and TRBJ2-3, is GAGVSQSPSNKVTEKGKDVELRCDPISGHTALYWYRQSLGQGLEFLIYFQGNSAPDKSGLPSDRFSAERTGGSVSTLTIQRTQQEDSAVYLCASSLDGLDGDTQYFGPGTRLTVL.

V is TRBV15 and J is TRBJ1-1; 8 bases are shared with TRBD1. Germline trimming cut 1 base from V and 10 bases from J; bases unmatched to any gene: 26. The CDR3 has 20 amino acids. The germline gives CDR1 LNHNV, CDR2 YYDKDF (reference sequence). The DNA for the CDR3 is TGTGCCACCAGCAGAGGCCGTACTCGTTCCCCGACAGGGGACGCGCTGGTAGCTTTCTTT. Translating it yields CATSRGRTRSPTGDALVAFF.

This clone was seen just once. CDR3 coding DNA: TGTGCCAGTAGTATCGGGACAGGTCCCTACGAGCAGTACTTC. This translates into CASSIGTGPYEQYF. The chain has TRBV19 and TRBJ2-7; 8 nucleotides match TRBD1. Germline CDR1 reads LNHDA; CDR2 reads SQIVND (reference sequence). The CDR3 covers 14 residues. V gave up 3 bases and J gave up 2 bases; unmatched junction bases: 3.

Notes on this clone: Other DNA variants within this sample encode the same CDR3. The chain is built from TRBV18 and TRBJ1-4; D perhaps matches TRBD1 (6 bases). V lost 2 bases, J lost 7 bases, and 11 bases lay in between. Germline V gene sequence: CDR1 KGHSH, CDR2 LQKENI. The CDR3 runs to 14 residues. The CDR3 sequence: CASSPLQGGEKLFF. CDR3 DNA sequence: TGTGCCAGCTCACCATTACAGGGTGGTGAAAAACTGTTTTTT.

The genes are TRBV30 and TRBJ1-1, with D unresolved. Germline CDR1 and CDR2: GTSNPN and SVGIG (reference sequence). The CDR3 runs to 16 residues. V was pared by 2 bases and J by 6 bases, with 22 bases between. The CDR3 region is CAWSIKRPAVGSEAFF. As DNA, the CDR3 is TGTGCCTGGAGTATTAAGCGGCCAGCGGTGGGGTCTGAAGCTTTCTTT.

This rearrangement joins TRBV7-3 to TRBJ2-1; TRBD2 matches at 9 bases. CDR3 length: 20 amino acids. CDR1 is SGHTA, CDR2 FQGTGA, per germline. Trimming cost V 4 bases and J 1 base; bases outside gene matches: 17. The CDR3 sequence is CASSSGLARALFGSYNEQFF. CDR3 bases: TGTGCCAGCAGCTCGGGACTAGCCCGAGCCTTGTTCGGGTCCTACAATGAGCAGTTCTTC. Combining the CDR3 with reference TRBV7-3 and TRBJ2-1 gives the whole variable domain GAGVSQTPSNKVTEKGKYVELRCDPISGHTALYWYRQSLGQGPEFLIYFQGTGAADDSGLPNDRFFAVRPEGSVSTLKIQRTERGDSAVYLCASSSGLARALFGSYNEQFFGPGTRLTVL.

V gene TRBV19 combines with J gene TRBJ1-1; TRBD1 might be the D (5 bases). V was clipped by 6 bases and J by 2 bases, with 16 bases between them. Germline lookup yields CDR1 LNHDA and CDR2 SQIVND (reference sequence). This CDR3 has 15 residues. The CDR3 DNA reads TGTGCCAGTAGCTCTAAGACGGGGGGAAACACTGAAGCTTTCTTT. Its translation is CASSSKTGGNTEAFF.

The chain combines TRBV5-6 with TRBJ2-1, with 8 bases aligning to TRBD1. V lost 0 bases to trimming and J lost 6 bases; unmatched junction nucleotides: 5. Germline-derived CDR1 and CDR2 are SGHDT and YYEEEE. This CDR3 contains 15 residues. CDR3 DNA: TGTGCCAGCAGCTTGGGACAGGGGAAGGGCAATGAGCAGTTCTTC. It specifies CASSLGQGKGNEQFF.

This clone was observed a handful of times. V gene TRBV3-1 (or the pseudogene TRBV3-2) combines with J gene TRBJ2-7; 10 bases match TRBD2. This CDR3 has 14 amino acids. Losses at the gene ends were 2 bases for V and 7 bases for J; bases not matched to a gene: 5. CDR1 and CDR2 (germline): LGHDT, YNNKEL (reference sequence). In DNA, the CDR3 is TGTGCCAGCAGCCAACTAGCGGGAGCCGGAGAGCAGTACTTC. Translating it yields CASSQLAGAGEQYF.

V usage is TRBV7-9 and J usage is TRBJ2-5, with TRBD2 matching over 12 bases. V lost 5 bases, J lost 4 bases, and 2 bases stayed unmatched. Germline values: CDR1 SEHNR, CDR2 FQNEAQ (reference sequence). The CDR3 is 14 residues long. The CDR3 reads CASSETSGRETQYF. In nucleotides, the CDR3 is TGTGCCAGCAGCGAGACTAGCGGGAGAGAGACCCAGTACTTC. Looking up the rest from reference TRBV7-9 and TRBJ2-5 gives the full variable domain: DTGVSQNPRHKITKRGQNVTFRCDPISEHNRLYWYRQTLGQGPEFLTYFQNEAQLEKSRLLSDRFSAERPKGSFSTLEIQRTEQGDSAMYLCASSETSGRETQYFGPGTRLLVL.

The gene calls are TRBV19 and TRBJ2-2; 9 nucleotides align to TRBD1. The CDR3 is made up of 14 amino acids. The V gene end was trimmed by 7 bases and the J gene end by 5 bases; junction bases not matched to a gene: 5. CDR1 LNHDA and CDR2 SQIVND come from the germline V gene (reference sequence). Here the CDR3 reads CASIRDRVTGELFF. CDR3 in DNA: TGTGCCAGTATCCGGGACAGGGTGACCGGGGAGCTGTTTTTT.

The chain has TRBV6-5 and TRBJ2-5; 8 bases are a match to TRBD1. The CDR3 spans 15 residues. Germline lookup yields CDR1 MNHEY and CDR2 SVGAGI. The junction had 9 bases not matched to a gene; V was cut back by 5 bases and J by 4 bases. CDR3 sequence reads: CASSPTGAIRETQYF. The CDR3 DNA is TGTGCCAGCAGTCCGACAGGGGCGATCCGAGAGACCCAGTACTTC.

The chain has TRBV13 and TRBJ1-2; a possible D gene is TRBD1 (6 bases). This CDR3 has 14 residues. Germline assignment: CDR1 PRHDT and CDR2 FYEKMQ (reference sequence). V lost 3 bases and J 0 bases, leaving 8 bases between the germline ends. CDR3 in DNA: TGTGCCAGCAGCTTGGGACAAGCTAACTATGGCTACACCTTC. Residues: CASSLGQANYGYTF. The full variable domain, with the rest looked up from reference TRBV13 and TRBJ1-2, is AAGVIQSPRHLIKEKRETATLKCYPIPRHDTVYWYQQGPGQDPQFLISFYEKMQSDKGSIPDRFSAQQFSDYHSELNMSSLELGDSALYFCASSLGQANYGYTFGSGTRLTVV.

As DNA, the CDR3 is TGTGCCAGCAGTGACTGGAGCGATAGGTTTAGCAATCAGCCCCAGCATTTT. It yields the protein CASSDWSDRFSNQPQHF. This sequence joins TRBV6-4 and TRBJ1-5; D gene ambiguous. Trimming removed 1 base at V and 0 bases at J, with 13 bases between. The CDR3 consists of 17 residues. The germline gives CDR1 MRHNA, CDR2 SNTAGT.

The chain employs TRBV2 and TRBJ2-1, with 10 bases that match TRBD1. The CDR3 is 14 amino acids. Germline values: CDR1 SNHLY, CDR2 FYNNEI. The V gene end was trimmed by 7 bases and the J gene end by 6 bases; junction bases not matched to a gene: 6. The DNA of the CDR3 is TGTGCCAGCATACGGGACAGGGGCTTCAATGAGCAGTTCTTC. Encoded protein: CASIRDRGFNEQFF.

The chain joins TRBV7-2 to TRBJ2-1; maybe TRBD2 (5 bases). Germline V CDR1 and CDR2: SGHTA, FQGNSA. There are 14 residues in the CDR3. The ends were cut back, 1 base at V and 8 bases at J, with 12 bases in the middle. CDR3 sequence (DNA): TGTGCCAGCAGCTTAGAGTATAGCGACTATGAGCAGTTCTTC. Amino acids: CASSLEYSDYEQFF.

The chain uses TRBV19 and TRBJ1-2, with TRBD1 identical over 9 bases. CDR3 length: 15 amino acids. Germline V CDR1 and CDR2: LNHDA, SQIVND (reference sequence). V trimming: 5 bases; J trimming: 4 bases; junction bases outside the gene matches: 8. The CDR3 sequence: CASSPQGANSYGYTF. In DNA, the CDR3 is TGTGCCAGTAGTCCACAGGGGGCGAATAGCTATGGCTACACCTTC.

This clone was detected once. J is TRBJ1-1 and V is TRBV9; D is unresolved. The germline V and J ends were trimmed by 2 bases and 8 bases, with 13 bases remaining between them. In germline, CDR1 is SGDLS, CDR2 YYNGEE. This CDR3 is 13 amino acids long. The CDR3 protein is CASSVGGVAEAFF. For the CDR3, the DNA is TGTGCCAGCAGCGTGGGTGGAGTCGCCGAAGCTTTCTTT.

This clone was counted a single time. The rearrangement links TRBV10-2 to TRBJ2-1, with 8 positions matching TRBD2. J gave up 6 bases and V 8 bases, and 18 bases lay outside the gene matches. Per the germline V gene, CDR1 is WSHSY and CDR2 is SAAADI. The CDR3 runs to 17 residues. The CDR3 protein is CASSLLGTRKTGNEQFF. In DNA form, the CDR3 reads TGCGCCAGCTCTTTACTGGGGACTAGAAAGACAGGCAATGAGCAGTTCTTC.

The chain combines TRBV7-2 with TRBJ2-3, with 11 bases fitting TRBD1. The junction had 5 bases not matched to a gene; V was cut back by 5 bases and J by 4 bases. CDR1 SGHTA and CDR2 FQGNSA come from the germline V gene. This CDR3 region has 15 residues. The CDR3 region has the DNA TGTGCCAGCAGCCCGGACAGGGGGCGCCCAGATACGCAGTATTTT. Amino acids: CASSPDRGRPDTQYF.

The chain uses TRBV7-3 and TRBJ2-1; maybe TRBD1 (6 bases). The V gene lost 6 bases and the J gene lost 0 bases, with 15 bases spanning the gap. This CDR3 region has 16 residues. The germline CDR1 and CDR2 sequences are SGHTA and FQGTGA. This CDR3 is CASRNRGGSSYNEQFF. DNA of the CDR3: TGTGCCAGCAGGAACCGAGGGGGAAGCTCCTACAATGAGCAGTTCTTC.

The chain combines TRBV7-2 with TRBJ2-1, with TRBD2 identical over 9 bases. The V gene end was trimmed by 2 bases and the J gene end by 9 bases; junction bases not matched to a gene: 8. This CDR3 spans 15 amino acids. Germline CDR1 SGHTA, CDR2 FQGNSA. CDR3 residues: CASSLRAGGISEQFF. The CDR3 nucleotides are TGTGCCAGCAGCTTAAGGGCGGGAGGGATTAGTGAGCAGTTCTTC.

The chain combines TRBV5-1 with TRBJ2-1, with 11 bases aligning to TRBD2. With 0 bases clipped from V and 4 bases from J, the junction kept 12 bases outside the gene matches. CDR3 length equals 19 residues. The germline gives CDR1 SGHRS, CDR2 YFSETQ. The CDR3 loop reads CASSLVRGGTSGGYNEQFF. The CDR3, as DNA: TGCGCCAGCAGCTTGGTTCGGGGTGGTACTAGCGGGGGATACAATGAGCAGTTCTTC.

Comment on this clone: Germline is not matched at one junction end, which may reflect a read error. CDR3 amino acids: CASSLSGQVTAF. DNA of the CDR3: TGCGCCAGCAGCTTGTCGGGACAAGTAACTGCCTTC. V usage is TRBV5-1 and J usage is TRBJ1-2; D possibly corresponds to TRBD1 (6 bases). Germline CDR1 is SGHRS and CDR2 is YFSETQ. The CDR3 contains 12 residues.

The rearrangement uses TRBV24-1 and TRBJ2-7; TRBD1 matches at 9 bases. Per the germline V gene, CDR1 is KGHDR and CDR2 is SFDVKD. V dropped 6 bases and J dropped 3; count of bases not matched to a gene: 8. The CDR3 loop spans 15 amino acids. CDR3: CATSQGDRGSYEQYF. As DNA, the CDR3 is TGTGCCACCAGTCAGGGAGACAGGGGGAGCTACGAGCAGTACTTC.

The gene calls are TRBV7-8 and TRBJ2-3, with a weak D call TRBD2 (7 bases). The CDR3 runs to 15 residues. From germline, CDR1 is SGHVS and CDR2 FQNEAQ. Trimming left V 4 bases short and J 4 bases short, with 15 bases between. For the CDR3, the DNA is TGTGCCAGCAGCTCCCTAGGGGGGGCCGCAGATACGCAGTATTTT. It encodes CASSSLGGAADTQYF.

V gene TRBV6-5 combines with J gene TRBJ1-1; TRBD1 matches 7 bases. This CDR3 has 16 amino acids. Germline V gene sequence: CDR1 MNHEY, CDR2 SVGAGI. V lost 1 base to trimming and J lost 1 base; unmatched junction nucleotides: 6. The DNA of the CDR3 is TGTGCCAGCAGTTACTACTCGGGACAGCAGAACACTGAAGCTTTCTTT. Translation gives CASSYYSGQQNTEAFF.

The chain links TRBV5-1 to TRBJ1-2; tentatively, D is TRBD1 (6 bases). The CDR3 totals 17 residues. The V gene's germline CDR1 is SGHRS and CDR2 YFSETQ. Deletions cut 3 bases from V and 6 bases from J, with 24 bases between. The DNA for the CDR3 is TGCGCCAGCAGCTCCGGACAGACGGCCGCGTATGGGGATGGCTACACCTTC. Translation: CASSSGQTAAYGDGYTF. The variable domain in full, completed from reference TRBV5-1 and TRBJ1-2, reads KAGVTQTPRYLIKTRGQQVTLSCSPISGHRSVSWYQQTPGQGLQFLFEYFSETQRNKGNFPGRFSGRQFSNSRSEMNVSTLELGDSALYLCASSSGQTAAYGDGYTFGSGTRLTVV.